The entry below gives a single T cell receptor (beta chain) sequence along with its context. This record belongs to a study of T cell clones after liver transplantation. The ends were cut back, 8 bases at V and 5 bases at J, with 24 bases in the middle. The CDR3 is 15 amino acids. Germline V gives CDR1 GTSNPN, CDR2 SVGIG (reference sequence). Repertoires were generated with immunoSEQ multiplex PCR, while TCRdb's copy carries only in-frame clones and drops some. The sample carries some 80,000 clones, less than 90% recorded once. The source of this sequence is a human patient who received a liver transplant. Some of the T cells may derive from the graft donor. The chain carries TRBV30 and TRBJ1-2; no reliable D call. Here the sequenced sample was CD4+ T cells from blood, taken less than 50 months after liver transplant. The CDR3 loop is CAGLAFTGELYGYTF. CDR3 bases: TGTGCCGGACTCGCATTTACTGGGGAATTGTATGGCTACACCTTC.